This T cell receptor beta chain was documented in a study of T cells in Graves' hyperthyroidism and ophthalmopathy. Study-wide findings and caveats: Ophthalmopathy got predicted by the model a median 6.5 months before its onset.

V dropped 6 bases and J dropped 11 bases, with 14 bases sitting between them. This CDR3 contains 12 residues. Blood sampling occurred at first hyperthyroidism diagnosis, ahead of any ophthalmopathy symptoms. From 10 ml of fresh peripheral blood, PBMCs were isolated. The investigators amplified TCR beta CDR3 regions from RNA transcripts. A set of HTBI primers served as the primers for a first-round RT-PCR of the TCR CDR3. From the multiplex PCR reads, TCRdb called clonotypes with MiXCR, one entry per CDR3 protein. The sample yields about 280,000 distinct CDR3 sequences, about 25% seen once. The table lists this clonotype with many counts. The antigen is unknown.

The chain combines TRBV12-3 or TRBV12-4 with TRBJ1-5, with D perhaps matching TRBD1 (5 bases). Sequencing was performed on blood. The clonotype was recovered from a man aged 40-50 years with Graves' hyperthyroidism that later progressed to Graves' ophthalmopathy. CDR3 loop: CASSPRGVAQHF. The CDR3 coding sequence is TGTGCCAGCAGCCCCCGGGGGGTCGCCCAGCATTTT.